The rows below give T cell receptor beta chains drawn from one sample of a study of a mutant IDH1 vaccine in newly diagnosed glioma. No antigen is known for these receptors. The protocol was immunoSEQ multiplex PCR, while the TCRdb copy is restricted to in-frame clones and leaves out a portion. The table includes around 41,000 clones, about 78% detected once. The sequencing used PBMCs, collected from a glioma patient whose treatment included an IDH1 peptide vaccine. The receptor set was obtained from a middle-aged woman with glioma. Some clones in this sample may be carry-over from other donors' samples. CDR3s leave out the opening cysteine and the closing phenylalanine or tryptophan. The order of the fields is V gene, CDR3 protein.

V: TRBV5-4
CDR3: ASSLAGGGYTDTQY

V: TRBV28
CDR3: ASSLRGRVQDGYT

V: TRBV9
CDR3: ASSVGVWTDIQY

V: TRBV5-1
CDR3: ASSSLTSGGAELF

V: TRBV7-9
CDR3: ASSLQGEYYGYT

V: TRBV27
CDR3: ASRQRTGKLF

V: TRBV7-6
CDR3: ASSLGTGSSYEQY

V: TRBV18
CDR3: ASSQGASNYQY

V: TRBV7-3
CDR3: ASSIQDGGTQY

V: TRBV6-6
CDR3: ASSYVRTDTQY

V: TRBV6-5
CDR3: ASSPTGINEKLF

V: TRBV2
CDR3: ASELTDRRLKASYNEQF

V: TRBV6-4
CDR3: ASRTGTGSPTFT

V: TRBV15
CDR3: ATSRGGTGGD

V: TRBV15
CDR3: ATSSPRGMNTEAF

V: TRBV7-2
CDR3: ASSLAGPQETQY